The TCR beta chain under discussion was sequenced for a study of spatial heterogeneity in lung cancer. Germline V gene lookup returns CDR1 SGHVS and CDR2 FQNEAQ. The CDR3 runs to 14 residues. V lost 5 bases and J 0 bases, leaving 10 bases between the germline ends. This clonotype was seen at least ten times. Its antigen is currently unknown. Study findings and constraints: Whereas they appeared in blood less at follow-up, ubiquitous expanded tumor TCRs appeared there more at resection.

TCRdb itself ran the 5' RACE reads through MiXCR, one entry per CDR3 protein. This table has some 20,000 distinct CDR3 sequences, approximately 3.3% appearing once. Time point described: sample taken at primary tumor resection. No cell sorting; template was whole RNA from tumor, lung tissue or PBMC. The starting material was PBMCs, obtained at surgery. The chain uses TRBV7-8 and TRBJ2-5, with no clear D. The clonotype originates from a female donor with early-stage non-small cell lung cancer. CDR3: CASSPYEDQETQYF. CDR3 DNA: TGTGCCAGCAGCCCGTACGAAGACCAAGAGACCCAGTACTTC.